This T cell receptor beta chain was sequenced in a study of blood T cell repertoires in COVID-19. Here immunoSEQ multiplex PCR was the method, and the copy in TCRdb shows in-frame clones only, minus some. The sample has roughly 100,000 clones, approximately 80% seen once; the top ten hold about 5%. Trimming took 2 bases from V and 8 from J; bases not matched to a gene: 21. The CDR3 totals 20 residues. Germline assignment: CDR1 SGDLS and CDR2 YYNGEE. The receptor was isolated from a man in his sixties with acute or convalescent COVID-19. V is TRBV9 and J is TRBJ2-1, with 11 bases matching TRBD2. The material sequenced was peripheral blood. CDR3 sequence (DNA): TGTGCCAGCAGCGTGAGACTAGCGGGGTTCGGAAAGGGCCAAAGGGATGAGCAGTTCTTC. Protein: CASSVRLAGFGKGQRDEQFF.